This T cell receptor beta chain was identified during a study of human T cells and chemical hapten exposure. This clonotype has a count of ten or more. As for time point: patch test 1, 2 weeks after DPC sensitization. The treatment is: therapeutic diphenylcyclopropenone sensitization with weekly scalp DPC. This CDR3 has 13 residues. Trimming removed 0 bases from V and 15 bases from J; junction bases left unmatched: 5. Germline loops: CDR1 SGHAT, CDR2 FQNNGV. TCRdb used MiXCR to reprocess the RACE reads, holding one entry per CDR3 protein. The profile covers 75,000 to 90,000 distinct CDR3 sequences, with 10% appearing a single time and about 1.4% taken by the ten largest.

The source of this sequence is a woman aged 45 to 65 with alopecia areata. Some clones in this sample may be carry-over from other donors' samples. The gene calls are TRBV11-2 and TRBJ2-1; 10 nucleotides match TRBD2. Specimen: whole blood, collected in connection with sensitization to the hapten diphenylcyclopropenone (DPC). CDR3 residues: CASSLERAGGPFF. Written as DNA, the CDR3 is TGTGCCAGCAGCTTAGAACGAGCGGGAGGGCCGTTCTTC.